This T cell receptor (beta chain) was observed in a study of blood T cell repertoires in COVID-19. Using immunoSEQ multiplex PCR, the repertoire was profiled, and TCRdb retains in-frame clones only, with some absent. Among fewer than 350,000 clones listed, 85% to 90% were seen once. Researchers sorted participants into cohorts using their self-reported clinical history. Germline V lookup: CDR1 SGHDT, CDR2 YYEEEE. The CDR3 is 13 residues long. Trimming at V came to 2 bases and at J to 10 bases, leaving 6 bases not matched to a gene. This TCR came from a woman between 25 and 40 years old with acute COVID-19. J is TRBJ1-5 and V is TRBV5-6; TRBD1 matches at 7 bases. Sequences were obtained from PBMCs or T cells enriched from blood (not recorded which). This CDR3 is CASSFGTENPQHF. The CDR3, as DNA: TGTGCCAGCAGCTTCGGGACAGAAAACCCCCAGCATTTT.